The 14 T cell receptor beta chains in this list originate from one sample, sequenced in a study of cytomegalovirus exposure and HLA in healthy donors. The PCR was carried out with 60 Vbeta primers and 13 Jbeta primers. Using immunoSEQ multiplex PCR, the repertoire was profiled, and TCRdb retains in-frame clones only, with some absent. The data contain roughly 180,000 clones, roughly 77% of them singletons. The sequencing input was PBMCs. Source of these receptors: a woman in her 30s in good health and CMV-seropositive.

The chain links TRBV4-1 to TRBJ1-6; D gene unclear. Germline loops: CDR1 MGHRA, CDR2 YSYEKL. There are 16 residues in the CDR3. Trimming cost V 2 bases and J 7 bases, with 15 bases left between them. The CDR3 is CASSQFTESQNSPLHF. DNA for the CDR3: TGCGCCAGCAGCCAATTTACAGAATCGCAGAATTCACCCCTCCACTTT.

The CDR3 loop is CASSFGARNSPLHF. CDR3 sequence (DNA): TGTGCCAGCAGTTTTGGGGCGAGAAATTCACCCCTCCACTTT. This rearrangement joins TRBV27 to TRBJ1-6; D may be TRBD1 (5 bases). Germline V CDR1 and CDR2: MNHEY, SMNVEV (reference sequence). V was pared by 3 bases and J by 7 bases, with 10 bases between. This CDR3 is built from 14 residues.

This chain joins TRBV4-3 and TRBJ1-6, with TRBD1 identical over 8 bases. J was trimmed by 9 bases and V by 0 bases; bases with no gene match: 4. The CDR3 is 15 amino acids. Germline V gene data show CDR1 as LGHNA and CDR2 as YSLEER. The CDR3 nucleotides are TGCGCCAGCAGCCAAGAAGGACAGGGTTCTTCACCCCTCCACTTT. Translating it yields CASSQEGQGSSPLHF.

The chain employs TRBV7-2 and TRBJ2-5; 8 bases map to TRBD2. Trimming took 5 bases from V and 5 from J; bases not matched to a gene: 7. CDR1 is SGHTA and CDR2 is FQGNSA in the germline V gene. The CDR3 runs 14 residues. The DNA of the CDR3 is TGTGCCAGCAGCCCCGGGGGGGCCGGGGAGACCCAGTACTTC. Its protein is CASSPGGAGETQYF.

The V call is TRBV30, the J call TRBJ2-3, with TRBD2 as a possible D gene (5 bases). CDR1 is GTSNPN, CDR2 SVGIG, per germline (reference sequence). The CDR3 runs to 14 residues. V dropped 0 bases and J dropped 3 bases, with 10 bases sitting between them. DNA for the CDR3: TGTGCCTGGAGTGTACTAGTCACAACAGATACGCAGTATTTT. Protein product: CAWSVLVTTDTQYF.

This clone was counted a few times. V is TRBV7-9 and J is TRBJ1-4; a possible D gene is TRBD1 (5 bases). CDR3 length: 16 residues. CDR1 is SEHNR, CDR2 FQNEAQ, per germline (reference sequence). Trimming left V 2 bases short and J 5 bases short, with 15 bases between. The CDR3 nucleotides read TGTGCCAGCAGCTTACACCGACAGACTCTCAATGAAAAACTGTTTTTT. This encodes CASSLHRQTLNEKLFF.

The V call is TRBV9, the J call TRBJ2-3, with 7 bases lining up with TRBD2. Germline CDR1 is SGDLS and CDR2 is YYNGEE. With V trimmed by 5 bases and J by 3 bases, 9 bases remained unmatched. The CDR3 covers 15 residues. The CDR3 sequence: CASSLGSGRTDTQYF. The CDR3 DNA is TGTGCCAGCAGTCTCGGTAGCGGGCGAACAGATACGCAGTATTTT.

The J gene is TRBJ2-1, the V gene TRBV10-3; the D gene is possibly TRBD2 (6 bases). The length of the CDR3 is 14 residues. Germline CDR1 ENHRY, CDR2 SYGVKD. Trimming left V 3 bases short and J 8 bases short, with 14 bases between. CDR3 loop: CAISDRGRLDEQFF. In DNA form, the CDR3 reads TGTGCCATCAGTGATCGGGGGAGGTTGGATGAGCAGTTCTTC.

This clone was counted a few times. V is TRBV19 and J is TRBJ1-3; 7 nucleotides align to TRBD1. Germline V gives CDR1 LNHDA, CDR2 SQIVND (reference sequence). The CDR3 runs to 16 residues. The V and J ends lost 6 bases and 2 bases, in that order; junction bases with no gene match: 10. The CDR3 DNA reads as TGTGCCAGTAGGACACCAGGGGGACGAGCTGGAAACACCATATATTTT. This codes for CASRTPGGRAGNTIYF.

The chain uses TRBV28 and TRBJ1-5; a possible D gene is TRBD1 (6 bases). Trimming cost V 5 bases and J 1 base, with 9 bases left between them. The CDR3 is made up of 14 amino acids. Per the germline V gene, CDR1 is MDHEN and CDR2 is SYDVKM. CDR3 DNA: TGTGCCAGCAGTCAGGGGCGAAGCAATCAGCCCCAGCATTTT. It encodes CASSQGRSNQPQHF.

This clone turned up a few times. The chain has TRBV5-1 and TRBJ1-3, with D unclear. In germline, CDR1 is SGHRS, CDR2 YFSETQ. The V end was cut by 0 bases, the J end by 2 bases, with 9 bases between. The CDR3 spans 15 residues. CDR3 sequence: CASSLGAATGNTIYF. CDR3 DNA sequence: TGCGCCAGCAGCTTGGGGGCCGCGACTGGAAACACCATATATTTT.

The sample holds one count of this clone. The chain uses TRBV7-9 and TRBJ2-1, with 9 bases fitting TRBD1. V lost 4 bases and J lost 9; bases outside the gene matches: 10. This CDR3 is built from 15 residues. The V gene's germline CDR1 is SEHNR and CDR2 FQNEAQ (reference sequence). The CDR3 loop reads CASSYGTGYGVEQFF. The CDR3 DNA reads TGTGCCAGCAGCTACGGGACAGGGTATGGCGTTGAGCAGTTCTTC.

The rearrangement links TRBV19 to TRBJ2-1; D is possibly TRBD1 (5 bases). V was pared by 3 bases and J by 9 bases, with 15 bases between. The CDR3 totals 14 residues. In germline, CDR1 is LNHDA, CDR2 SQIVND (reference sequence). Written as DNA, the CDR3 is TGTGCCAGTAGTATCCCAGGGCTCTCGTTTGAGCAGTTCTTC. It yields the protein CASSIPGLSFEQFF.

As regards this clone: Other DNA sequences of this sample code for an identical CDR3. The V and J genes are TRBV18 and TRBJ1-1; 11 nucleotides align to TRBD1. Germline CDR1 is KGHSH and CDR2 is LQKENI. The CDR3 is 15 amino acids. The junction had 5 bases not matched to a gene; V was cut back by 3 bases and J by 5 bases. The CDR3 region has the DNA TGTGCCAGCTCACCCCCGGGACAGGGGGGGACTGAAGCTTTCTTT. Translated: CASSPPGQGGTEAFF. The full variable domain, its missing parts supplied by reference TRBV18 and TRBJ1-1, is NAGVMQNPRHLVRRRGQEARLRCSPMKGHSHVYWYRQLPEEGLKFMVYLQKENIIDESGMPKERFSAEFPKEGPSILRIQQVVRGDSAAYFCASSPPGQGGTEAFFGQGTRLTVV.